This TCR beta chain came from a study of OX40 agonist ivuxolimab in advanced cancers. Study at large: Of the participants, 40% had some prior anti-PD-1, anti-PD-L1 or anti-CTLA-4 therapy, which was allowed.

V lost 3 bases, J lost 4 bases, and 4 bases lay in between. Germline values: CDR1 SGHAT, CDR2 FQNNGV. This CDR3 spans 12 amino acids. Assay used: immunoSEQ multiplex PCR; TCRdb lists only in-frame clones, some missing. The sample records roughly 57,000 clones, about four fifths being singletons. Blood was sampled at baseline, cycle 4 day 1, and cycle 7 day 1. This specimen consisted of CD4+ or CD8+ T cells sorted from blood, obtained in a trial of the OX40 agonist ivuxolimab. The sequence derives from an adult with an advanced solid tumor such as melanoma, head and neck, liver or kidney cancer. The V and J genes are TRBV11-2 and TRBJ1-3; D is uncertain. CDR3 coding DNA: TGTGCCAGCAGCTTTGGCGGAAACACCATATATTTT. Amino acid sequence: CASSFGGNTIYF.